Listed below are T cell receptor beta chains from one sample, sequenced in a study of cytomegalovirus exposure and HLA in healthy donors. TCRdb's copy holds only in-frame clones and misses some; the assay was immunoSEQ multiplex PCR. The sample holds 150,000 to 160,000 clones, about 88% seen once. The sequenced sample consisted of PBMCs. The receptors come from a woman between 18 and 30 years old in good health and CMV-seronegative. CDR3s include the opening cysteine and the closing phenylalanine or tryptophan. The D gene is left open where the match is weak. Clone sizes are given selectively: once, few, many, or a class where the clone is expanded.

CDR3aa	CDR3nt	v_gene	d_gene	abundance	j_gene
CAGSPGRPNYGYTF	TGTGCCGGCAGTCCAGGCCGCCCTAACTATGGCTACACCTTC	TRBV28	NA	NA	TRBJ1-2
CASSLGTSGGDEQYF	TGCGCCAGCAGCTTGGGGACTAGCGGGGGGGACGAGCAGTACTTC	TRBV5-1	TRBD2	once	TRBJ2-7
CASSPGQGYGYTF	TGTGCCAGCAGTCCGGGACAGGGGTATGGCTACACCTTC	TRBV27	TRBD1	NA	TRBJ1-2
CASSLDRFLDGYTF	TGTGCCAGCAGCCTTGACAGGTTTTTGGATGGCTACACCTTC	TRBV7-9	NA	NA	TRBJ1-2
CASSPRVVVSNQPQHF	TGTGCCAGCTCACCGCGGGTTGTCGTCAGCAATCAGCCCCAGCATTTT	TRBV18	NA	NA	TRBJ1-5
CASSFRTSRSYEQYF	TGTGCCAGCAGCTTTCGGACTAGCAGATCCTACGAGCAGTACTTC	TRBV5-4	TRBD2	NA	TRBJ2-7
CASSLSGASTDTQYF	TGCGCCAGCAGCTTGAGCGGGGCTAGCACAGATACGCAGTATTTT	TRBV5-1	TRBD2	NA	TRBJ2-3
CASSQVGTSTDTQYF	TGCGCCAGCAGCCAAGTGGGGACTAGCACAGATACGCAGTATTTT	TRBV4-3	NA	few	TRBJ2-3
CASSQTRLGRDYYNSPLHF	TGTGCCAGCAGCCAAACTCGGTTGGGGAGGGATTACTATAATTCACCCCTCCACTTT	TRBV5-5	NA	NA	TRBJ1-6
CASSEAGNFYNEQFF	TGTGCCAGCAGCGAAGCGGGAAACTTCTACAATGAGCAGTTCTTC	TRBV28	TRBD2	once	TRBJ2-1
CASSYLAGARTEAFF	TGTGCCAGCAGTTACCTTGCAGGGGCGCGGACTGAAGCTTTCTTT	TRBV6-5	NA	NA	TRBJ1-1
CASSLHGDNSPLHF	TGTGCCAGCAGTTTACACGGGGATAATTCACCCCTCCACTTT	TRBV28	NA	NA	TRBJ1-6
CASSSPPRQETQYF	TGTGCCAGCAGTTCCCCCCCCCGCCAAGAGACCCAGTACTTC	TRBV27	NA	NA	TRBJ2-5
CASSLTGTRESPLHF	TGTGCCAGCAGCTTAACTGGGACACGAGAATCACCCCTCCACTTT	TRBV7-2	NA	NA	TRBJ1-6
CASSYRPGDNEQFF	TGTGCCAGCAGTTACCGCCCAGGGGACAATGAGCAGTTCTTC	TRBV6-5	NA	NA	TRBJ2-1
CASTHEAGANVLTF	TGCGCCAGCACCCACGAGGCTGGGGCCAACGTCCTGACTTTC	TRBV4-1	NA	NA	TRBJ2-6
CASSPGLAREVGQYF	TGTGCCAGCAGCCCAGGACTAGCCCGGGAGGTTGGGCAGTACTTC	TRBV4-2	TRBD2	NA	TRBJ2-7
CASSSRGESSNQPQHF	TGTGCCAGCAGTTCCCGGGGGGAATCTAGCAATCAGCCCCAGCATTTT	TRBV28	NA	NA	TRBJ1-5
CASGLDPGYEQYF	TGTGCTAGTGGTTTGGACCCCGGCTACGAGCAGTACTTC	TRBV12-5	NA	once	TRBJ2-7
CAWRRTSGHPYEQYF	TGTGCCTGGAGACGGACTAGCGGGCACCCCTACGAGCAGTACTTC	TRBV30	TRBD2	few	TRBJ2-7
CASSLGARTYGYTF	TGTGCCAGCAGCTTGGGGGCCCGGACCTATGGCTACACCTTC	TRBV11-2	NA	once	TRBJ1-2
CASAGVGYEQYF	TGTGCCAGCGCAGGGGTCGGCTACGAGCAGTACTTC	TRBV6-6	NA	once	TRBJ2-7
CASSPPRGPYGYTF	TGTGCCAGTAGTCCCCCCCGCGGCCCCTATGGCTACACCTTC	TRBV19	NA	NA	TRBJ1-2
CASSPWGENYGYTF	TGTGCCAGCAGCCCGTGGGGGGAGAACTATGGCTACACCTTC	TRBV14	NA	once	TRBJ1-2
CASSLPPVAGDNEQFF	TGTGCCAGCAGCCTCCCACCCGTGGCGGGAGATAATGAGCAGTTCTTC	TRBV9	TRBD2	NA	TRBJ2-1
CASSLTLWSGYTF	TGTGCCAGCAGTCTAACCCTTTGGTCTGGCTACACCTTC	TRBV27	NA	NA	TRBJ1-2